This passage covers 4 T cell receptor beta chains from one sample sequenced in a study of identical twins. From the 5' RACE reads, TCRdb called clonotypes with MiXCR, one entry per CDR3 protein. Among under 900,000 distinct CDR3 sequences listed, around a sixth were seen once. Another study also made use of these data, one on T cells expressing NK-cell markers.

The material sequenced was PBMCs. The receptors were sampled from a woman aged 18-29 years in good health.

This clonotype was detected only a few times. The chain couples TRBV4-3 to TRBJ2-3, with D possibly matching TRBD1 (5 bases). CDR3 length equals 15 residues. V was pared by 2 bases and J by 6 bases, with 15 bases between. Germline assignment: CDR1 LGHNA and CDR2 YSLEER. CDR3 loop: CASSQRGSGGDTQYF. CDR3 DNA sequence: TGCGCCAGCAGCCAAAGGGGAAGTGGTGGCGATACGCAGTATTTT.

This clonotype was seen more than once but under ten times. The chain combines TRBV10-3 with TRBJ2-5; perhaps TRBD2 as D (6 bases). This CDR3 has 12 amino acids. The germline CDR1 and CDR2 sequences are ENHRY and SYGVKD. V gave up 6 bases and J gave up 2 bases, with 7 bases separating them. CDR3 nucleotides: TGTGCCATCAGGGGGGGACAAGAGACCCAGTACTTC. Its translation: CAIRGGQETQYF.

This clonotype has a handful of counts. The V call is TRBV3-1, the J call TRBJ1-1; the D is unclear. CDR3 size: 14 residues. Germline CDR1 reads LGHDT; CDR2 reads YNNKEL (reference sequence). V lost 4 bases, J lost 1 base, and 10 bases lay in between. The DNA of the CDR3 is TGTGCCAGCAGCCGGTCGGACGGGAACACTGAAGCTTTCTTT. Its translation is CASSRSDGNTEAFF.

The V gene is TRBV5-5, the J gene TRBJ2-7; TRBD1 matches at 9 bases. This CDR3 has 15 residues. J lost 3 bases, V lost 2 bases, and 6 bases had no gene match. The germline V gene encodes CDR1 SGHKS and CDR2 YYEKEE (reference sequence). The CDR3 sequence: CASSLTGQGYYEQYF. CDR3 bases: TGTGCCAGCAGCTTAACGGGACAGGGCTACTACGAGCAGTACTTC.